This entry is about one T cell receptor beta chain. Antigen unknown. These data originate in a study of OX40 agonist ivuxolimab in advanced cancers. Generated by immunoSEQ multiplex PCR, the TCRdb table keeps only in-frame clones and is missing some. Here the sample spans approximately 58,000 clones, nearly 80% being singletons. The investigators sampled blood at baseline, at cycle 4 day 1, and at cycle 7 day 1. Notes on the study in general: At 0.1 to 3.0 mg/kg and by week 6, clonal expansion occurred in CD4+ and CD8+ blood T cells.

Trimming shortened V by 4 bases and J by 5 bases, and 7 bases separated the two germline ends. Germline CDR1 SEHNR, CDR2 FQNEAQ (reference sequence). There are 12 residues in the CDR3. The receptor was derived from an adult with an advanced solid tumor such as melanoma, head and neck, liver or kidney cancer. Material: CD4+ or CD8+ T cells sorted from blood, obtained in a trial of the OX40 agonist ivuxolimab. The chain is built from TRBV7-9 and TRBJ2-3; unclear D gene. The CDR3 DNA follows: TGTGCCAGCAGCTCACAAGGAGATACGCAGTATTTT. Translating it yields CASSSQGDTQYF.